This T cell receptor (beta chain) was documented in a study of blood T cell repertoires in COVID-19. Study information: The United States, Italy and Spain were the sources of the acute and convalescent COVID-19 samples. The analysed material was cDNA or gDNA that came from T cells, B-cell-depleted T cells, or PBMCs.

In the authors' workflow: Researchers report that nucleated cell counts were estimated from reference gene primer amplification. Profiling relied on immunoSEQ multiplex PCR, and the TCRdb table lists in-frame clones only, not all of them. That table furnishes V, J and clone size, whereas the DNA furnished D and trimming. This sample yields 200,000 to 250,000 clones, of which about 90% are seen a single time; about 3.1% belongs to the top ten. The TCR originated in a woman aged 50 to 65 in a cohort exposed to, infected with or recovered from COVID-19 (not recorded which). The sequenced sample was PBMCs or T cells enriched from blood (not recorded which).

CDR3 DNA sequence: TGTGCCAGCAGCCAAGGGACAGGGCGCTACGAGCAGTACTTC. Translated: CASSQGTGRYEQYF. The chain carries TRBV3-1 (or the pseudogene TRBV3-2) and TRBJ2-7; 8 bases line up with TRBD1. Losses at the gene ends were 1 base for V and 3 bases for J; bases not matched to a gene: 2. Germline V gene lookup returns CDR1 LGHDT and CDR2 YNNKEL (reference sequence). This CDR3 is built from 14 residues.